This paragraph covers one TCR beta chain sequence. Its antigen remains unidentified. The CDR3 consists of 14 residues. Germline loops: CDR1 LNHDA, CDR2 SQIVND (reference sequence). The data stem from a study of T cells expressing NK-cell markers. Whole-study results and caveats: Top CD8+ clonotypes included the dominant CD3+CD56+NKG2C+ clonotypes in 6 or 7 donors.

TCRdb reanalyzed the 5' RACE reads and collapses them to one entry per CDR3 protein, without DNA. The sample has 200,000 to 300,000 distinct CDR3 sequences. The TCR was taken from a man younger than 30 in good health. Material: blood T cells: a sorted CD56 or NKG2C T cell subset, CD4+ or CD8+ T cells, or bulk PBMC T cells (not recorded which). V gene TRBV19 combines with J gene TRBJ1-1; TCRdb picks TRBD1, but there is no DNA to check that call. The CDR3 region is CASGQGAGFVSAFF.